A selection of T cell receptor beta chains follows, all from one sample in a study of cytomegalovirus exposure and HLA in healthy donors. The assay was immunoSEQ multiplex PCR, and TCRdb's table has in-frame clones only and misses some. The sample has approximately 210,000 clones; around 87% are singletons. Material for sequencing was PBMCs. These receptors were taken from a woman in her late teens or twenties in good health and CMV-seronegative. Both conserved end residues are part of each CDR3. The D gene is left open where the match is weak. Not all rows give a size; the values are once, few, many and, for expanded clones, a class.

V gene: TRBV27
clone size: NA
D gene: TRBD1
J gene: TRBJ2-2
CDR3 protein: CASGQGASNTGELFF
CDR3 DNA: TGTGCCAGCGGACAGGGGGCCTCGAACACCGGGGAGCTGTTTTTT

V gene: TRBV4-1
clone size: NA
D gene: TRBD2
J gene: TRBJ2-7
CDR3 protein: CASSQTSGSSYEQYF
CDR3 DNA: TGCGCCAGCAGCCAAACTAGCGGGTCGTCCTACGAGCAGTACTTC

V gene: TRBV11-3
clone size: once
D gene: TRBD2
J gene: TRBJ2-5
CDR3 protein: CASSLRGTSGQETQYF
CDR3 DNA: TGTGCCAGCAGCCTCAGGGGGACTAGCGGGCAAGAGACCCAGTACTTC

V gene: TRBV29-1
clone size: once
D gene: NA
J gene: TRBJ2-7
CDR3 protein: CSVVGALTTEQYF
CDR3 DNA: TGCAGCGTTGTAGGGGCGTTAACTACCGAGCAGTACTTC

V gene: TRBV18
clone size: NA
D gene: TRBD2
J gene: TRBJ2-3
CDR3 protein: CASSRGLAATSTDTQYF
CDR3 DNA: TGTGCCAGCTCACGAGGACTAGCGGCGACTAGCACAGATACGCAGTATTTT

V gene: TRBV6-5
clone size: NA
D gene: NA
J gene: TRBJ1-2
CDR3 protein: CASRRGGDYGYTF
CDR3 DNA: TGTGCCAGCCGGAGAGGAGGGGACTATGGCTACACCTTC

V gene: TRBV29-1
clone size: NA
D gene: TRBD1
J gene: TRBJ1-1
CDR3 protein: CSVGQGLQNTEAFF
CDR3 DNA: TGCAGCGTCGGACAGGGTTTGCAGAACACTGAAGCTTTCTTT

V gene: TRBV5-8
clone size: once
D gene: NA
J gene: TRBJ1-2
CDR3 protein: CASSLDRGSGYTF
CDR3 DNA: TGTGCCAGCAGCTTGGATAGGGGGAGTGGCTACACCTTC

V gene: TRBV19
clone size: NA
D gene: NA
J gene: TRBJ1-3
CDR3 protein: CASSDGGRWGNTIYF
CDR3 DNA: TGTGCCAGTAGTGACGGGGGACGGTGGGGAAACACCATATATTTT

V gene: TRBV4-2
clone size: NA
D gene: TRBD2
J gene: TRBJ2-1
CDR3 protein: CASSQDPVQVAGGNNEQFF
CDR3 DNA: TGTGCCAGCAGCCAAGATCCGGTTCAAGTAGCGGGAGGGAACAATGAGCAGTTCTTC

V gene: TRBV6-1
clone size: NA
D gene: TRBD2
J gene: TRBJ2-5
CDR3 protein: CASSETSGGWIAQETQYF
CDR3 DNA: TGTGCCAGCAGTGAGACTAGCGGGGGGTGGATTGCTCAAGAGACCCAGTACTTC

V gene: TRBV15
clone size: few
D gene: NA
J gene: TRBJ1-4
CDR3 protein: CATRRGSERIREKLFF
CDR3 DNA: TGTGCCACCAGAAGAGGGTCGGAGAGGATTCGGGAAAAACTGTTTTTT

V gene: TRBV5-1
clone size: NA
D gene: NA
J gene: TRBJ2-1
CDR3 protein: CASSYEGVSYNEQFF
CDR3 DNA: TGCGCCAGCAGTTATGAGGGGGTCTCCTACAATGAGCAGTTCTTC

V gene: TRBV5-1
clone size: NA
D gene: NA
J gene: TRBJ2-5
CDR3 protein: CASSFNLQETQYF
CDR3 DNA: TGCGCCAGCAGCTTCAACTTACAAGAGACCCAGTACTTC

V gene: TRBV28
clone size: NA
D gene: NA
J gene: TRBJ1-1
CDR3 protein: CATDTVNTEAFF
CDR3 DNA: TGTGCCACCGATACAGTGAACACTGAAGCTTTCTTT

V gene: TRBV5-4
clone size: NA
D gene: TRBD2
J gene: TRBJ2-5
CDR3 protein: CASSLWLADAQETQYF
CDR3 DNA: TGTGCCAGCAGCTTGTGGCTAGCGGACGCCCAAGAGACCCAGTACTTC

V gene: TRBV6-6
clone size: NA
D gene: NA
J gene: TRBJ1-2
CDR3 protein: CASSYREGVDGYTF
CDR3 DNA: TGTGCCAGCAGTTACCGGGAGGGGGTGGATGGCTACACCTTC

V gene: TRBV18
clone size: NA
D gene: NA
J gene: TRBJ2-5
CDR3 protein: CASSSETQYF
CDR3 DNA: TGTGCCAGCTCATCTGAGACCCAGTACTTC

V gene: TRBV7-2
clone size: NA
D gene: NA
J gene: TRBJ2-7
CDR3 protein: CASSLSRGYEQYF
CDR3 DNA: TGTGCCAGCAGCTTAAGCCGGGGATACGAGCAGTACTTC